This record concerns one T cell receptor beta chain sequence. The antigen remains unidentified. CDR1 is SGHAT, CDR2 FQNNGV, per germline. V was clipped by 2 bases and J by 4 bases; unmatched bases: 8. This CDR3 has 15 residues. It was 5'RACE with constant-segment primers that produced the TCR alpha and TCR beta cDNA libraries, which carried sample barcodes and UMIs. MiXCR, applied by TCRdb to the 5' RACE reads, yields one record per CDR3 protein. The data show roughly 42,000 distinct CDR3 sequences, with about 7.3% seen just once and less than 1.5% held by the top ten. This entry comes from a study of T-cell memory formation after mild COVID-19. Study background: Largely donor-specific TCR clusters were found.

Study-wide points: Those CD4+ clones that contracted were mainly in CM and EM (CD8+ ones in EMRA).

Material: PBMCs or a T cell subset sorted from them (not recorded which). The chain is built from TRBV11-2 and TRBJ2-7, with 7 nucleotides matching TRBD1. The receptor was isolated from a man between 18 and 35 years old who had mild COVID-19 (a few samples of this study predate the infection). Cell type and time point are not known. This CDR3 is CASSLPGTEFYEQYF. The DNA of the CDR3 is TGTGCCAGCAGCTTACCCGGGACAGAGTTTTACGAGCAGTACTTC.